The 14 T cell receptor beta chains reported below all come from one sample, sequenced in a study of PD-1 blockade in classical Hodgkin lymphoma. Brentuximab vedotin exposure varied among the patients, all of whom had relapsed after autologous stem cell transplantation. Here immunoSEQ multiplex PCR was the method, and the copy in TCRdb shows in-frame clones only, minus some. The profile shows nearly 100,000 clones, 80% to 85% of them singletons. The sample was peripheral blood mononuclear cells (PBMCs), taken at baseline. These TCRs come from a human donor with classical Hodgkin lymphoma.

Only one count was recorded for this clone. The chain employs TRBV15 and TRBJ2-1, with a tentative D call TRBD1 (6 bases). Trimming cost V 0 bases and J 5 bases, with 14 bases left between them. The V gene's germline CDR1 is LNHNV and CDR2 YYDKDF (reference sequence). This CDR3 is built from 16 residues. The CDR3 loop reads CATSRDKQGKNNEQFF. In nucleotides, the CDR3 is TGTGCCACCAGCAGAGATAAACAGGGCAAGAACAATGAGCAGTTCTTC.

This chain uses TRBV6-1 with TRBJ2-7, with unresolved D. Germline V CDR1 and CDR2: MNHNS, SASEGT. This CDR3 has 11 residues. Trimming took 7 bases from V and 6 from J, leaving 10 bases between them. The CDR3 sequence is CASTSWGEQYF. CDR3 nucleotide sequence: TGTGCCAGCACCTCTTGGGGCGAGCAGTACTTC.

CDR3 DNA sequence: TGTGCCAGCAGTTACTCGAGTACCGGGGAGCTGTTTTTT. Translation: CASSYSSTGELFF. V usage is TRBV6-6 and J usage is TRBJ2-2; D gene ambiguous. V dropped 0 bases and J dropped 5 bases, with 4 bases sitting between them. This CDR3 region has 13 residues. CDR1 is MNHNY and CDR2 is SVGAGI in the germline V gene (reference sequence).

The rearrangement uses TRBV5-8 and TRBJ2-7, with 9 bases lining up with TRBD1. Losses at the gene ends were 4 bases for V and 2 bases for J; bases not matched to a gene: 7. The CDR3 totals 15 residues. Germline V gives CDR1 SGHTS, CDR2 YDEGEE. The CDR3 nucleotides are TGTGCCAGCAGCCCAGGACAGGGGAACGCCTACGAGCAGTACTTC. Translation: CASSPGQGNAYEQYF.

In nucleotides, the CDR3 is TGTGCCAGTAGTATAGATAGTGCTGGACGGCGTGGGGAAAAACTGTTTTTT. It is translated as CASSIDSAGRRGEKLFF. V usage is TRBV19 and J usage is TRBJ1-4; D is unclear. The CDR3 totals 17 residues. The V and J ends lost 0 bases and 8 bases respectively, with 19 bases between them. Germline-derived CDR1 and CDR2 are LNHDA and SQIVND (reference sequence).

The genes are TRBV6-1 and TRBJ2-7; 10 nucleotides match TRBD2. CDR3 length equals 15 residues. CDR1 is MNHNS, CDR2 SASEGT, per germline. V was clipped by 2 bases and J by 4 bases; unmatched bases: 5. The chain's CDR3 is CASSEMSGRGYEQYF. The CDR3 DNA reads as TGTGCCAGCAGTGAAATGAGCGGGAGGGGGTACGAGCAGTACTTC.

The chain is built from TRBV18 and TRBJ2-2; no clear D gene. This CDR3 is built from 13 residues. The germline gives CDR1 KGHSH, CDR2 LQKENI. V lost 3 bases and J lost 5, with 7 bases in between. CDR3 coding DNA: TGTGCCAGCTCACCGGACGTAACCGGGGAGCTGTTTTTT. Translation: CASSPDVTGELFF.

The chain recombines TRBV5-6 with TRBJ1-5; TRBD1 matches at 7 bases. This CDR3 has 16 residues. Trimming removed 6 bases from V and 5 bases from J; junction bases left unmatched: 14. In germline, CDR1 is SGHDT, CDR2 YYEEEE. CDR3 sequence (DNA): TGTGCCAGCAACCGACAGGGAGTAGGGAGGGATCAGCCCCAGCATTTT. Protein sequence: CASNRQGVGRDQPQHF.

The DNA for the CDR3 is TGTGCCAGCAGTTTATCTCCGGGGAGCAATGGCTACACCTTC. It yields the protein CASSLSPGSNGYTF. The chain joins TRBV28 to TRBJ1-2; no firm D call. Trimming left V 1 base short and J 6 bases short, with 12 bases between. The CDR3 consists of 14 residues. Germline CDR1 and CDR2: MDHEN and SYDVKM.

The rearrangement uses TRBV19 and TRBJ2-1, with D perhaps being TRBD1 or TRBD2 (5 bases each). Germline CDR1 and CDR2: LNHDA and SQIVND (reference sequence). With 10 bases removed from V and 7 bases from J, the gap between germline ends came to 14 bases. CDR3 length: 12 residues. This chain's CDR3 is CATGGSGNEQFF. CDR3 sequence (DNA): TGTGCCACCGGCGGGTCAGGGAATGAGCAGTTCTTC.

The chain links TRBV29-1 to TRBJ2-1; either TRBD1 or TRBD2 may fit D (5 bases each). V was pared by 6 bases and J by 6 bases, with 27 bases between. The CDR3 contains 17 residues. Germline V CDR1 and CDR2: SQVTM, ANQGSEA. CDR3 sequence (DNA): TGCAGCGTCGCCGGGACCCCCGAAGCCCGGGATTCCAATGAGCAGTTCTTC. Translated, it gives CSVAGTPEARDSNEQFF.

The chain employs TRBV5-5 and TRBJ2-2; D uncertain. Germline loops: CDR1 SGHKS, CDR2 YYEKEE (reference sequence). The ends were cut back, 0 bases at V and 6 bases at J, with 24 bases in the middle. The CDR3 spans 19 residues. Here the CDR3 reads CASSLVLAAHGKLSGELFF. CDR3 bases: TGTGCCAGCAGCTTGGTGCTTGCCGCTCACGGAAAGTTGTCCGGGGAGCTGTTTTTT.

The rearrangement uses TRBV5-1 and TRBJ2-5; possibly TRBD2 for D (5 bases). V was shortened by 0 bases and J by 5 bases, with 11 bases between the two germline ends. The germline CDR1 and CDR2 sequences are SGHRS and YFSETQ. The CDR3 totals 14 residues. In DNA form, the CDR3 reads TGCGCCAGCAGCTTGGTAGATTCGGGGGAGACCCAGTACTTC. Translated, it gives CASSLVDSGETQYF.

The genes are TRBV6-6 and TRBJ1-1; D gene uncertain. The CDR3 runs 12 residues. Germline V gene data show CDR1 as MNHNY and CDR2 as SVGAGI (reference sequence). Trimming left V 8 bases short and J 5 bases short, with 12 bases between. The CDR3 region is CASSAAGTEAFF. The CDR3 DNA reads TGTGCCAGCTCGGCCGCGGGGACTGAAGCTTTCTTT.